Given below is one T cell receptor (beta chain) in context. The data are from a study of blood T cell repertoires in COVID-19. The data were produced by immunoSEQ multiplex PCR, yet TCRdb's version contains in-frame clones alone and is incomplete. The table shows 93,000 or so clones, with roughly 87% occurring only once. The CDR3 has 16 amino acids. V lost 3 bases, J lost 4 bases, and 4 bases stayed unmatched. CDR1 and CDR2 (germline): MDHEN, SYDVKM. Sequencing used peripheral blood. V is TRBV28 and J is TRBJ2-3; TRBD2 aligns across 13 bases. The receptor was derived from a human donor in a cohort sampled during active COVID-19. CDR3 nucleotide sequence: TGTGCCAGCAGTTTCCGGACTAGCGGGAGTCCAGATACGCAGTATTTT. This sequence encodes CASSFRTSGSPDTQYF.